Below, 25 T cell receptor beta chains from the same sample are listed, as sequenced in a study of T cells in women clearing cervical HPV infection. Some clones are missing from TCRdb's copy, which holds only in-frame ones; the method was immunoSEQ multiplex PCR. The sample totals tens of thousands of clones. The sequenced sample consisted of blood buffy coat. The receptors originated from a woman aged 18 to 75 with a cervical HPV16 infection that either progressed to CIN3+ or cleared (not recorded which).

With respect to this clone: The read ends 3 residues early relative to the CDR3; the germline J gene fills the gap. This sequence joins TRBV20-1 and TRBJ1-6, with D possibly TRBD1 on 5 matching bases. The germline CDR1 and CDR2 sequences are DFQATT and SNEGSKA (reference sequence). CDR3 length equals 15 residues. Trimming cost V 5 bases and J 8 bases, with 19 bases left between them. CDR3 loop: CSAEPFRDRDSPLHF. CDR3 DNA (partial): TGCAGTGCTGAACCCTTTCGAGACAGAGATTCACCC.

In regard to this clone: The read gets to within 3 residues of the CDR3 end, and the germline J gene fills in the rest. The chain employs TRBV4-1 and TRBJ2-7, with 7 bases fitting TRBD2. The germline V gene has CDR1 MGHRA and CDR2 YSYEKL. V dropped 0 bases and J dropped 2; count of bases not matched to a gene: 4. CDR3 length: 15 amino acids. This CDR3 is CASSQDVSGPYEQYF. CDR3 DNA, as far as it was read: TGCGCCAGCAGCCAAGATGTTAGCGGGCCCTACGAG.

Concerning this clone itself: The read stops 3 residues short of the end of the CDR3; the missing end is completed from the germline J gene. The rearrangement uses TRBV28 and TRBJ1-5; 9 bases line up with TRBD1. Germline V lookup: CDR1 MDHEN, CDR2 SYDVKM. The CDR3 sequence is 14 residues long. V lost 5 bases to trimming and J lost 4 bases; unmatched junction nucleotides: 3. The CDR3 bases that were read are TGTGCCAGCAGTCTAGGGACAGGGAATCAGCCC. Translated: CASSLGTGNQP. The whole CDR3 sequence is CASSLGTGNQPQHF.

With respect to this clone: Coverage ceases 3 residues before the CDR3 finishes, and the germline J gene fills in the end. This chain links TRBV20-1 with TRBJ2-7, with 11 positions matching TRBD1. The CDR3 spans 13 residues. Trimming cost V 5 bases and J 6 bases; bases outside gene matches: 6. Germline V gene sequence: CDR1 DFQATT, CDR2 SNEGSKA (reference sequence). The covered CDR3 bases are TGCAGTGCTGCCGGGACAGGGGGGATCGAG. It is translated as CSAAGTGGIE. The entire CDR3 protein reads CSAAGTGGIEQYF.

As concerns this clone: The read comes to an end 3 residues before the CDR3 does, leaving the germline J gene to fill in the end. V is TRBV5-1 and J is TRBJ2-7; 7 positions agree with TRBD1. Germline CDR1 is SGHRS and CDR2 is YFSETQ. This CDR3 spans 15 amino acids. Losses at the gene ends were 4 bases for V and 4 bases for J; bases not matched to a gene: 11. CDR3 region: CASSDPGQSLYEQYF. The sequenced CDR3 bases are TGCGCCAGCAGCGATCCGGGACAGTCTTTGTACGAG.

Worth noting for this clone: The observed sequence ends 3 residues before the CDR3 terminus, with the missing tail filled in from the germline J gene. This chain uses TRBV2 with TRBJ2-7; perhaps TRBD1 as D (5 bases). This CDR3 has 14 amino acids. Trimming pared 4 bases from V and 4 bases from J, leaving 14 bases between. Germline assignment: CDR1 SNHLY and CDR2 FYNNEI. The DNA read from the CDR3 is TGTGCCAGCAGTGTTTCTCTAGGGGTTTACGAG. Its protein product is CASSVSLGVYE. The whole CDR3 protein reads CASSVSLGVYEQYF. The whole variable domain, filled in from reference TRBV2 and TRBJ2-7, reads EPEVTQTPSHQVTQMGQEVILRCVPISNHLYFYWYRQILGQKVEFLVSFYNNEISEKSEIFDDQFSVERPDGSNFTLKIRSTKLEDSAMYFCASSVSLGVYEQYFGPGTRLTVT.

In the case of this clone: The DNA ends 3 residues before the CDR3 does, and the rest of the CDR3 is filled in from the germline J gene. The chain employs TRBV5-1 and TRBJ2-2, with D possibly TRBD2 on 6 matching bases. CDR1 SGHRS and CDR2 YFSETQ come from the germline V gene. V was cut by 4 bases and J by 5 bases, with 6 bases left in between. The CDR3 extends over 12 amino acids. CDR3 region: CASSRGTGELFF. The DNA read from the CDR3 is TGCGCCAGCAGCCGGGGGACCGGGGAG.

With respect to this clone: The read ends 3 residues shy of where the CDR3 ends; the end is completed using the germline J gene. V usage is TRBV28 and J usage is TRBJ2-7; TRBD1 agrees at 8 bases. Trimming took 2 bases from V and 2 from J; bases not matched to a gene: 2. The CDR3 sequence is 14 residues long. Germline CDR1 and CDR2: MDHEN and SYDVKM. The sequenced part of the CDR3 DNA is TGTGCCAGCAGTTTACAGGGGGCCACCTACGAG. Translation gives CASSLQGATYE. In full, the CDR3 reads CASSLQGATYEQYF.

For this clone: The CDR3 end falls 3 residues outside the read, so it is completed with the germline J gene. The gene calls are TRBV28 and TRBJ1-4; D is ambiguous. From germline, CDR1 is MDHEN and CDR2 SYDVKM. The V end was cut by 7 bases, the J end by 6 bases, with 15 bases between. This CDR3 has 14 residues. CDR3 DNA, as far as it was read: TGTGCCAGCACCCCTAGGAGGTCTTATGAAAAA. Translating gives CASTPRRSYEK. The full CDR3 is CASTPRRSYEKLFF. Full variable domain (missing parts from reference TRBV28 and TRBJ1-4): DVKVTQSSRYLVKRTGEKVFLECVQDMDHENMFWYRQDPGLGLRLIYFSYDVKMKEKGDIPEGYSVSREKKERFSLILESASTNQTSMYLCASTPRRSYEKLFFGSGTQLSVL.

About this clone itself: The observed sequence ends 3 residues before the CDR3 terminus, with the missing tail filled in from the germline J gene. The V and J genes are TRBV30 and TRBJ1-6; possibly TRBD1 for D (6 bases). Trimming pared 0 bases from V and 5 bases from J, leaving 11 bases between. The germline V gene has CDR1 GTSNPN and CDR2 SVGIG (reference sequence). This CDR3 has 15 residues. The CDR3 region is CAWSVKAGDNSPLHF. The sequenced CDR3 bases are TGTGCCTGGAGTGTAAAGGCAGGGGATAATTCACCC.

Incomplete CDR3 DNA: TGTGCCAGCAGTCTGATGTGGGGGGACACCGGGGAG. It yields the protein CASSLMWGDTGE. The complete CDR3 reads CASSLMWGDTGELFF. The chain joins TRBV5-8 to TRBJ2-2; a possible D gene is TRBD2 (6 bases). The read finishes 3 residues shy of the CDR3 end, and the germline J gene is used to complete it. V lost 5 bases and J 3 bases, leaving 14 bases between the germline ends. The CDR3 is 15 residues long. Per the germline V gene, CDR1 is SGHTS and CDR2 is YDEGEE.

Concerning this clone itself: The read ends 3 residues early relative to the CDR3; the germline J gene fills the gap. The chain combines TRBV6-2 or TRBV6-3 with TRBJ2-3, with a weak D call TRBD2 (7 bases). Germline V gene lookup returns CDR1 MNHEY and CDR2 SVGEGT. The CDR3 totals 14 residues. The CDR3 bases that were read are TGTGCCAGCAGCCCCCGGGGGGCCCTGAGGCCG. This gives the protein CASSPRGALRP. The CDR3 reads in full as CASSPRGALRPQYF.

On this clone: The read gets to within 3 residues of the CDR3 end, and the germline J gene fills in the rest. This sequence joins TRBV4-1 and TRBJ2-7, with 10 bases matching TRBD1. Per germline, CDR1 MGHRA and CDR2 YSYEKL. V shed 6 bases and J 4 bases; nucleotides not matched to a gene: 12. The length of the CDR3 is 16 residues. The CDR3 spells CASRLLPGQGLYEQYF. The covered CDR3 bases are TGCGCCAGCAGACTCCTCCCGGGACAGGGGCTATACGAG.

Comments on this clone: The read is 3 residues too short to cover the CDR3 end, so that end is filled in from the germline J gene. The rearrangement uses TRBV12-5 and TRBJ1-1; 9 bases match TRBD1. With 7 bases clipped from V and 0 bases from J, the junction kept 15 bases outside the gene matches. The germline V gene has CDR1 LGHNT and CDR2 FRNRAP. The CDR3 runs to 18 residues. The CDR3 sequence is CASALGGTGKYMNTEAFF. The DNA read from the CDR3 is TGTGCTAGTGCCCTGGGGGGGACAGGGAAATACATGAACACTGAA.

As concerns this clone: The read terminates 3 residues before the CDR3 end, so the remaining end is supplied by the germline J gene. The V call is TRBV7-3, the J call TRBJ2-1; D ambiguous. V was clipped by 1 base and J by 5 bases, with 9 bases between them. The V gene's germline CDR1 is SGHTA and CDR2 FQGTGA. This CDR3 has 14 amino acids. CDR3 DNA, as far as it was read: TGTGCCAGCAGCTTAAAACCAGGCCACAATGAG. This gives the protein CASSLKPGHNE. The entire CDR3 sequence reads CASSLKPGHNEQFF.

Of note for this clone: The CDR3 goes on 3 residues after the read ends, and that part is filled in from the germline J gene. The V gene is TRBV20-1, the J gene TRBJ2-5; 14 nucleotides line up with TRBD2. The CDR3 length is 17 residues. After removal of 6 bases from V and 5 bases from J, the junction contained 14 bases not matched to a gene. The germline V gene has CDR1 DFQATT and CDR2 SNEGSKA (reference sequence). CDR3 bases read: TGCAGTGCGGACGGGACTAGCGGGAGAGGGGGTCGGGAGACC. Residues: CSADGTSGRGGRET. In full, the CDR3 reads CSADGTSGRGGRETQYF.

Regarding this clone: The CDR3 end falls 3 residues outside the read, so it is completed with the germline J gene. The rearrangement links TRBV18 to TRBJ1-3; D gene uncertain. CDR1 and CDR2 from the germline V gene are KGHSH and LQKENI. The V gene lost 0 bases and the J gene lost 3 bases, with 9 bases spanning the gap. The CDR3 spans 15 residues. The CDR3 bases that were read are TGTGCCAGCTCACCACCAGGCTCGGGTGGAAACACC. Amino acid sequence: CASSPPGSGGNT. The whole CDR3 protein is CASSPPGSGGNTIYF.

Comment on this clone: The read stops 3 residues short of the end of the CDR3; the missing end is completed from the germline J gene. This rearrangement joins TRBV18 to TRBJ2-5; no firm D call. CDR1 is KGHSH, CDR2 LQKENI, per germline. The CDR3 is 13 amino acids. Trimming removed 4 bases from V and 5 bases from J, with 11 bases in between. The CDR3 DNA, read in part, is TGTGCCAGCTCACTCTTACAGTCGGAGACC. This sequence encodes CASSLLQSET. The whole CDR3 protein reads CASSLLQSETQYF.

About this clone: The sequence runs out 3 residues before the end of the CDR3; the remainder is reconstructed from the germline J gene. The chain employs TRBV27 and TRBJ2-4; maybe TRBD1 (6 bases). Germline CDR1 is MNHEY and CDR2 is SMNVEV (reference sequence). The CDR3 is 15 amino acids. V was trimmed by 4 bases and J by 0 bases, leaving 10 bases between them. The CDR3 DNA, read in part, is TGTGCCAGCAGTTCCAGGGGAAGAGCCAAAAACATT. Protein product: CASSSRGRAKNI. The CDR3, in full, reads CASSSRGRAKNIQYF.

As to this clone: The read terminates 3 residues ahead of where the CDR3 ends, so the germline J gene completes it. V is TRBV5-1 and J is TRBJ2-3; D is unclear. CDR3 length equals 14 residues. Germline loops: CDR1 SGHRS, CDR2 YFSETQ. Trimming took off 2 bases at V and 0 bases at J, with 7 bases between the two ends. Partial CDR3 DNA: TGCGCCAGCAGCTTAGAGACTAGCACAGATACG. Encoded protein: CASSLETSTDT. The whole CDR3 reads CASSLETSTDTQYF.

A word on this clone: Coverage ceases 3 residues before the CDR3 finishes, and the germline J gene fills in the end. The chain uses TRBV2 and TRBJ2-1; 11 nucleotides agree with TRBD1. The CDR3 is made up of 14 amino acids. The ends lost 5 bases at V and 6 bases at J; junction bases unmatched: 3. Germline CDR1 and CDR2: SNHLY and FYNNEI. CDR3 DNA, as far as it was read: TGTGCCAGCAGTTTGGACAGGGGGCTCAATGAG. Translation: CASSLDRGLNE. The entire CDR3 is CASSLDRGLNEQFF.

Turning to this clone: The DNA ends 3 residues before the CDR3 does, and the rest of the CDR3 is filled in from the germline J gene. V usage is TRBV7-6 and J usage is TRBJ1-2; 7 nucleotides align to TRBD1. Germline V gene lookup returns CDR1 SGHVS and CDR2 FNYEAQ. V trimming: 9 bases; J trimming: 1 base; junction bases outside the gene matches: 17. The CDR3 runs to 17 residues. The DNA read from the CDR3 is TGTGCCAGTACCTCCGCCGTTTGGGACAGAGATAACTATGGC. Its protein product is CASTSAVWDRDNYG. The whole CDR3 is CASTSAVWDRDNYGYTF.

To note about this clone: The read halts 3 residues ahead of the CDR3 end, with the missing end drawn from the germline J gene. The genes are TRBV18 and TRBJ2-7; TRBD2 matches at 7 bases. Germline CDR1 is KGHSH and CDR2 is LQKENI. The J segment lost 3 bases and the V segment lost 6 bases, leaving 8 bases of the junction unmatched. The length of the CDR3 is 14 residues. The covered CDR3 bases are TGTGCCAGCTCCCGGGAAGGCGGGAGCTACGAG. Translation gives CASSREGGSYE. Given in full, the CDR3 is CASSREGGSYEQYF.

The part of the CDR3 DNA that was read is TGCAGTGCTAGCGGGGCAGGGGTAGAGACC. Residues: CSASGAGVET. The full CDR3 protein is CSASGAGVETQYF. The genes are TRBV20-1 and TRBJ2-5; possibly TRBD1 for D (6 bases). Sequencing ends 3 residues short of the CDR3 end; the germline J gene provides the rest. Germline-derived CDR1 and CDR2 are DFQATT and SNEGSKA (reference sequence). This CDR3 is built from 13 residues. With 3 bases removed from V and 4 bases from J, the gap between germline ends came to 12 bases.

As concerns this clone: The read comes to an end 3 residues before the CDR3 does, leaving the germline J gene to fill in the end. The V gene is TRBV7-2, the J gene TRBJ2-2; weak D call: TRBD2 (7 bases). V dropped 5 bases and J dropped 5 bases, with 15 bases sitting between them. CDR1 SGHTA and CDR2 FQGNSA come from the germline V gene. This CDR3 spans 15 amino acids. The CDR3 region is CASSPQGGVTGELFF. The CDR3 bases that were read are TGTGCCAGCAGCCCACAAGGGGGGGTTACCGGGGAG.